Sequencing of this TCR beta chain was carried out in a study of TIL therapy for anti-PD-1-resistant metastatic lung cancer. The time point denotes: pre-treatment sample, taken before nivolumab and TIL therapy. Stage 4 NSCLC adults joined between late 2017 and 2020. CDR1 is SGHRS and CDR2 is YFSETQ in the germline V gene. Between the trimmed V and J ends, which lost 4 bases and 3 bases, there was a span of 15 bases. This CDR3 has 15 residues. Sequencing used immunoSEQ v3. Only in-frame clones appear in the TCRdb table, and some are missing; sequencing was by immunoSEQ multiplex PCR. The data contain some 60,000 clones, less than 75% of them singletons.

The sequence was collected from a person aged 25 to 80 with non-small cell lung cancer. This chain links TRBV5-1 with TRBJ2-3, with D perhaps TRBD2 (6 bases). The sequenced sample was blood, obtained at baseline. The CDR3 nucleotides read TGCGCCAGCAGCCCGACTAGGCTTGAAACAGATACGCAGTATTTT. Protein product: CASSPTRLETDTQYF.